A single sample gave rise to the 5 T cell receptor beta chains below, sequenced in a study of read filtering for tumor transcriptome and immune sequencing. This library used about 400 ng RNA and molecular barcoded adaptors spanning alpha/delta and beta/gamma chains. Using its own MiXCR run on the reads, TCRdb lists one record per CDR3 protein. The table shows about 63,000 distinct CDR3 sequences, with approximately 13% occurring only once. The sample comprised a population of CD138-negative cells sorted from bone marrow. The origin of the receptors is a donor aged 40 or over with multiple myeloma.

In DNA form, the CDR3 reads TGCAGTGCTAGTAAGGACAGGGCCTTTATCAATCAGCCCCAGCATTTT. It specifies CSASKDRAFINQPQHF. The V call is TRBV20-1, the J call TRBJ1-5; 8 nucleotides agree with TRBD1. The CDR3 covers 16 residues. Germline lookup yields CDR1 DFQATT and CDR2 SNEGSKA (reference sequence). V trimming: 3 bases; J trimming: 3 bases; junction bases outside the gene matches: 10.

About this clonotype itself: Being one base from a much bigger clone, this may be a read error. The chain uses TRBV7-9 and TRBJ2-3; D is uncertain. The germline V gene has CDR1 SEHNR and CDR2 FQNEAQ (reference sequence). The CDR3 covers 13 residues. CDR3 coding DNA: TGTGCCAGCGGCTTGAAAAGGGAAGATACGCAGTATTTT. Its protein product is CASGLKREDTQYF.

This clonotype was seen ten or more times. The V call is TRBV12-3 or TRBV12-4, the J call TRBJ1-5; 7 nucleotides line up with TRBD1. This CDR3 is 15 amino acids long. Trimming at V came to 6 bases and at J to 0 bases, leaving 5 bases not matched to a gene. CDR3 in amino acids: CASRSGGYSNQPQHF. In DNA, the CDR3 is TGTGCCAGCAGGTCAGGGGGTTATAGCAATCAGCCCCAGCATTTT.

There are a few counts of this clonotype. The CDR3 loop reads CASSPGTRTDTQYF. The CDR3 nucleotides read TGTGCCAGCAGCCCCGGCACGAGGACGGATACGCAGTATTTT. The chain joins TRBV9 to TRBJ2-3; D call uncertain. From germline, CDR1 is SGDLS and CDR2 YYNGEE. The CDR3 runs 14 residues. The V and J ends lost 4 bases and 6 bases respectively, with 15 bases between them.

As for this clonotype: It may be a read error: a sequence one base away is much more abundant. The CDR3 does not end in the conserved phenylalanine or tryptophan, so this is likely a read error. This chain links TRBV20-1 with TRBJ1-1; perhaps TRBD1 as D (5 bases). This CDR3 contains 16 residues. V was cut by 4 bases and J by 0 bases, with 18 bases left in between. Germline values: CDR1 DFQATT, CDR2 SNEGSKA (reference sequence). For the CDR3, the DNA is TGCAGTGCTACCCCGGTCGGGGCAGGGATGAACACTGAAGCTTTCCTT. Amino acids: CSATPVGAGMNTEAFL.